This TCR beta chain was found in a study of control samples from healthy donors and cancer patients. The germline CDR1 and CDR2 sequences are MNHEY and SVGAGI. The CDR3 contains 13 residues. V was pared by 2 bases and J by 3 bases, with 4 bases between. Sequencing used immunoSEQ multiplex PCR; TCRdb keeps in-frame clones, though not all of them. The table lists approximately 69,000 clones, roughly nine tenths of them singletons. This clone has a handful of counts. The chain links TRBV6-5 to TRBJ2-2; D is undetermined. The clonotype originates from a man aged 55-75 years with colorectal cancer. Sequencing was carried out using PBMCs. CDR3 in amino acids: CASSYTYTGELFF. The CDR3 DNA reads TGTGCCAGCAGTTACACCTACACCGGGGAGCTGTTTTTT.